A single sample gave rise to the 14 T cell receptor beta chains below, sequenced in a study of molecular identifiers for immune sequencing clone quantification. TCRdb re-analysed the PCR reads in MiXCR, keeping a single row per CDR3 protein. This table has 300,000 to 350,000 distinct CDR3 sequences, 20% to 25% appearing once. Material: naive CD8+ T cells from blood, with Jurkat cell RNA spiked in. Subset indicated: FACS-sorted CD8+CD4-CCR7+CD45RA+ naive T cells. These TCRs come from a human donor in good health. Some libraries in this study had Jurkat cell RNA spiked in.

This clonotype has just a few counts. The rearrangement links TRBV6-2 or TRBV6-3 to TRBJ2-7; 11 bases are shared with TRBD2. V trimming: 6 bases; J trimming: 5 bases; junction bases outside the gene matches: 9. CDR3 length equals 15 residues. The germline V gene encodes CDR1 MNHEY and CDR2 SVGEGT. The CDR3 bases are TGTGCCAGCAGCGTACTTAGCGGGAGGGCCAACGAGCAGTACTTC. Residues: CASSVLSGRANEQYF.

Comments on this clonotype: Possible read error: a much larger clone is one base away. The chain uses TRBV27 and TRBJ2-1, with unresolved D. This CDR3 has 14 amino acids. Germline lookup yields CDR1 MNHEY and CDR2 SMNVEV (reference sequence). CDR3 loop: CASSYRALYNGQFF. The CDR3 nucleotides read TGTGCCAGCAGTTACCGGGCCCTCTACAATGGGCAGTTCTTC.

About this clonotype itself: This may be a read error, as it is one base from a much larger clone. The CDR3 here is CASSYGRTSADTQYF. In nucleotides, the CDR3 is TGTGCCAGCAGTTACGGGAGAACTAGCGCAGATACGCAGTATTTT. The rearrangement uses TRBV6-5 and TRBJ2-3; 7 nucleotides agree with TRBD2. CDR3 size: 15 residues. Germline assignment: CDR1 MNHEY and CDR2 SVGAGI. Trimming cost V 2 bases and J 4 bases; bases outside gene matches: 6.

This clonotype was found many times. The chain's CDR3 is CASRTSMGLALETQYF. CDR3 bases: TGTGCCAGCAGGACATCTATGGGACTAGCGCTGGAGACCCAGTACTTC. The chain combines TRBV12-3 or TRBV12-4 with TRBJ2-5; TRBD2 agrees at 10 bases. The CDR3 consists of 16 residues. Unmatched junction bases numbered 12, after V lost 6 bases and J lost 5 bases.

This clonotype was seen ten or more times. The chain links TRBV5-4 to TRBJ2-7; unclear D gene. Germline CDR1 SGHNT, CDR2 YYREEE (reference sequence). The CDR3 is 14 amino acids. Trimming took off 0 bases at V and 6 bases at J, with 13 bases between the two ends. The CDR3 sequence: CASSLVPETLEQYF. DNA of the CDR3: TGTGCCAGCAGCTTGGTGCCGGAGACCCTCGAGCAGTACTTC.

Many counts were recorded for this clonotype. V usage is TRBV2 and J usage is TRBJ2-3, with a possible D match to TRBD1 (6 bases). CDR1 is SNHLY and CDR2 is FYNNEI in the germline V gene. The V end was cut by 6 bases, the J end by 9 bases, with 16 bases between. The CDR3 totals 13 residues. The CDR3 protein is CASRETGLHTQYF. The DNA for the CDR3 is TGTGCCAGCAGAGAGACAGGTCTACACACGCAGTATTTT.

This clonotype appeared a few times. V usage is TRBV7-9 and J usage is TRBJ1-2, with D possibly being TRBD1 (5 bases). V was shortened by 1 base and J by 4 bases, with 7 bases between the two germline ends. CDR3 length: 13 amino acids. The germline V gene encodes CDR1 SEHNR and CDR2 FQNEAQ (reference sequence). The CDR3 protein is CASSLVGVYGYTF. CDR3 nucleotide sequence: TGTGCCAGCAGCTTAGTAGGGGTCTATGGCTACACCTTC.

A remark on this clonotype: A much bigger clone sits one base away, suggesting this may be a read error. In DNA, the CDR3 is TGTGCCAGCACCCTGGGGACGATCGAGCAGTACTTC. Protein product: CASTLGTIEQYF. The V and J genes are TRBV12-3 or TRBV12-4 and TRBJ2-7; D could derive from TRBD1 or TRBD2 (5 bases each). This CDR3 has 12 amino acids. The V and J ends lost 7 bases and 6 bases respectively, with 13 bases between them.

The CDR3 coding sequence is TGTGCCAGCAGTTTATCGGGGCAGGGTCCCGTCTATGGCTACACCTTC. Amino acid sequence: CASSLSGQGPVYGYTF. V and J are TRBV27 and TRBJ1-2, with a possible D match to TRBD1 (5 bases). V lost 0 bases to trimming and J lost 4 bases, with 15 bases between them. The CDR3 length is 16 residues. Germline loops: CDR1 MNHEY, CDR2 SMNVEV (reference sequence).

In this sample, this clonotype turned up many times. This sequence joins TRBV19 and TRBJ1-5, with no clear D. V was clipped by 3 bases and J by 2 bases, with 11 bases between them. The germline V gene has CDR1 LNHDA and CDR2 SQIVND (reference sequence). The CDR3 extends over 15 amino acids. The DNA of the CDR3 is TGTGCCAGTAGTATTTGGGTTGACGGCAATCAGCCCCAGCATTTT. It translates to CASSIWVDGNQPQHF.

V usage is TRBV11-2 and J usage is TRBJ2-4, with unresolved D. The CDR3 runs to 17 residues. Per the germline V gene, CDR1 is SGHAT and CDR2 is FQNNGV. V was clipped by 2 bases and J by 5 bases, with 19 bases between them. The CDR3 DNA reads TGTGCCAGCAGCTTATTTAGTTTTGAGGCCACTCAAAACATTCAGTACTTC. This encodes CASSLFSFEATQNIQYF.

The CDR3 loop is CASSLETGTGELFF. The CDR3 DNA reads TGTGCCAGCAGCTTAGAGACTGGCACCGGGGAGCTGTTTTTT. The chain couples TRBV11-2 to TRBJ2-2; the D is unclear. Trimming pared 0 bases from V and 4 bases from J, leaving 6 bases between. Germline assignment: CDR1 SGHAT and CDR2 FQNNGV. CDR3 length: 14 amino acids.

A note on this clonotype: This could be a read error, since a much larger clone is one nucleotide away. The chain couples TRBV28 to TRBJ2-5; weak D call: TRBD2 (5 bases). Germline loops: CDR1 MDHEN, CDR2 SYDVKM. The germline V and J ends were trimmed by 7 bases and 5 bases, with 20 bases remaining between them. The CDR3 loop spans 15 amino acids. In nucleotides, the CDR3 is TGTGCCAGCACCCCGGTGGGAGCTCGCCGGGAGACCCAGTACTTC. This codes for CASTPVGARRETQYF.

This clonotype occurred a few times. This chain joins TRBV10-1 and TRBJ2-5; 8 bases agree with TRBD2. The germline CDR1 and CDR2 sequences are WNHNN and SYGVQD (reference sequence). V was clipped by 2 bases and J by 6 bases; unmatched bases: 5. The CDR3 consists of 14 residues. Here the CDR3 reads CASSEGLAGQTQYF. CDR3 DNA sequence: TGCGCCAGCAGTGAGGGGCTAGCGGGCCAGACCCAGTACTTC.